A selection of T cell receptor beta chains follows, all from one sample in a study of PD-1 and CTLA-4 blockade in melanoma. Produced via immunoSEQ multiplex PCR; TCRdb's table is partial and in-frame only. Of approximately 17,000 clones listed, approximately 63% are singletons. The specimen was CD8+ T cells from peripheral blood, collected from a patient given anti-PD-1 treatment. Receptors originate from a human donor with melanoma. Each CDR3 is given with its conserved first and last residue. D genes are given only for firm matches. Expanded clones get a size class; other rows say once, few or many, or leave the size out.

TGCGCCAGCAGCTTTGGTAGTGGGGTCTACGAGCAGTACTTC,CASSFGSGVYEQYF,-,-,TRBV5-1,TRBJ2-7
TGTGCCAGCAGCTTGGGTGGGTCAGACTATGGCTACACCTTC,CASSLGGSDYGYTF,-,-,TRBV5-4,TRBJ1-2
TGTGCCAGCAGCAGGCTCGGGAGGGGAGCCAAAAACATTCAGTACTTC,CASSRLGRGAKNIQYF,-,-,TRBV21-1,TRBJ2-4
TGTGCCAGCAGTTACTCGAGCGCTGATAACTATGGCTACACCTTC,CASSYSSADNYGYTF,-,-,TRBV6-2/TRBV6-3,TRBJ1-2
TGTGCCAGCAGCTTGGGGGGCGGGACTGAAGCTTTCTTT,CASSLGGGTEAFF,-,-,TRBV5-4,TRBJ1-1
TGTGCCAGCAGCATCCCCGGGACAGGATCAGCTGAAGCTTTCTTT,CASSIPGTGSAEAFF,once,-,TRBV21-1,TRBJ1-1
TGTGCCAGCAGCCCCGGACAGGTCAACACTGAAGCTTTCTTT,CASSPGQVNTEAFF,-,TRBD1,TRBV7-8,TRBJ1-1
TGCGCCAGCAGCTTTGCGACGGTCGGCGGGGAGCTGTTTTTT,CASSFATVGGELFF,-,-,TRBV5-1,TRBJ2-2
TGCAGCGTTGTATTTTTCGGGGTCACCGGGGAGCTGTTTTTT,CSVVFFGVTGELFF,-,-,TRBV29-1,TRBJ2-2
TGTGCCAGCAGTCCAATTCTCGACAGCTACAATGAGCAGTTCTTC,CASSPILDSYNEQFF,-,-,TRBV7-9,TRBJ2-1
TGTGCCAGCAGCTCCGGAGGGATAGTGAACACTGAAGCTTTCTTT,CASSSGGIVNTEAFF,-,-,TRBV7-6,TRBJ1-1
TGTGCCAGCGAAGGGGCAGGGGAAGGGGGCGAGCAGTACTTC,CASEGAGEGGEQYF,-,-,TRBV13,TRBJ2-7
TGTGCCAGCAGACAGGCGACAACTAATGAAAAACTGTTTTTT,CASRQATTNEKLFF,-,-,TRBV2,TRBJ1-4
TGCGCCAGCATGGGTGGAACGGGAGGCTACGAGCAGTACTTC,CASMGGTGGYEQYF,-,TRBD2,TRBV10-2,TRBJ2-7
TGTGCCAGCAGTTCCGGGACAGGCCCCCAAAAAGCCTACGAGCAGTACTTC,CASSSGTGPQKAYEQYF,-,TRBD1,TRBV7-9,TRBJ2-7
TGTGCTAGTGGTTTGGTGACAACGCCGGGACAAAGCTCTGGAAACACCATATATTTT,CASGLVTTPGQSSGNTIYF,-,-,TRBV12-5,TRBJ1-3
TGTGCCAGCAGTTTCGGCTACGAGCAGTACTTC,CASSFGYEQYF,-,-,TRBV12-3/TRBV12-4,TRBJ2-7
TGTGCCAGCAGTTCCCGGACACTTATGAACACTGAAGCTTTCTTT,CASSSRTLMNTEAFF,-,-,TRBV27,TRBJ1-1
TGTGCCAGCTCACCATGGGACAGGGAAAGGAACGAGCAGTACTTC,CASSPWDRERNEQYF,-,TRBD1,TRBV18,TRBJ2-7
TGTGCCAGCAGCGCGGAGGGGGGGCTCTACAATGAGCAGTTCTTC,CASSAEGGLYNEQFF,once,-,TRBV9,TRBJ2-1
TGTGCCAGTAGTACACCCGGGGGACAAGAGACCCAGTACTTC,CASSTPGGQETQYF,-,-,TRBV19,TRBJ2-5
TGTGCCAGCAGCCGCTGGGGGGAGGGCACTGAAGCTTTCTTT,CASSRWGEGTEAFF,-,-,TRBV5-4,TRBJ1-1
TGTGCCAGCAGTTTCCATCCGTCTGGGGCCAACGTCCTGACTTTC,CASSFHPSGANVLTF,-,-,TRBV27,TRBJ2-6
TGTGCCAGCAGTGAAAGATTCAGGGGCTTTGATGGCTACACCTTC,CASSERFRGFDGYTF,medium-sized,-,TRBV6-1,TRBJ1-2
TGTGCCAGCAGTGAGGTTCATAACAGGGGGCGAACCGGGGAGCTGTTTTTT,CASSEVHNRGRTGELFF,-,TRBD1,TRBV25-1,TRBJ2-2
TGTGCCAGCAGTAGACAGGGGATCGGCAATCAGCCCCAGCATTTT,CASSRQGIGNQPQHF,-,TRBD1,TRBV5-8,TRBJ1-5
TGTGCCAGCAGCCCCCGGGACAGGACACCCCGAGAAAAACTGTTTTTT,CASSPRDRTPREKLFF,-,TRBD1,TRBV7-9,TRBJ1-4
TGTGCCAGCCGGGTTGGTACCGGGGAGCTGTTTTTT,CASRVGTGELFF,-,-,TRBV25-1,TRBJ2-2
TGCAGCGTTGAAGTTTGGGGGGAGTCTAGCACAGATACGCAGTATTTT,CSVEVWGESSTDTQYF,few,-,TRBV29-1,TRBJ2-3
TGTGCCAGCGCCCCGCCTCTAGCGGCTGTCGACGAGCAGTACTTC,CASAPPLAAVDEQYF,-,TRBD2,TRBV5-4,TRBJ2-7
TGTGCCAGCAGCACCAATGACGGGGCGCGGGAGAATGAGCAGTTCTTC,CASSTNDGARENEQFF,-,TRBD2,TRBV7-9,TRBJ2-1
TGCAGCGTTGTGCCGAACACCGGGGAGCTGTTTTTT,CSVVPNTGELFF,few,-,TRBV29-1,TRBJ2-2
TGTGCCAGCAGCCCCCTACAAGACTACGAGCAGTACTTC,CASSPLQDYEQYF,-,-,TRBV13,TRBJ2-7
TGTGCCAGCAGCTACCGGGACAGGGGCACCGGGGAGCTGTTTTTT,CASSYRDRGTGELFF,-,TRBD1,TRBV11-3,TRBJ2-2
TGTGCCAGCAGTTACGATGACGGTATCTATGGCTACACCTTC,CASSYDDGIYGYTF,-,-,TRBV6-5,TRBJ1-2